This T cell receptor beta chain was documented in a study of Ad26.COV2.S vaccination and SARS-CoV-2 variants. Sequencing used immunoSEQ multiplex PCR; TCRdb keeps in-frame clones, though not all of them. The repertoire holds 300,000 to 400,000 clones, roughly 90% seen once, with approximately 11% in the top ten. The treatment was: around 19 received Ad26.COV2.S at low or high dose, single or two shots; about 5 received placebo; per-sample allocation not given. Specimens were obtained on day 63 following the first vaccine or placebo injection. CDR3 size: 14 residues. After removal of 5 bases from V and 5 bases from J, the junction contained 5 bases not matched to a gene. Germline V gene sequence: CDR1 MNHEY, CDR2 SVGEGT.

This material consisted of peripheral blood, taken in a trial of Ad26.COV2.S vaccine versus placebo. The rearrangement joins TRBV6-2 or TRBV6-3 to TRBJ2-5, with 10 nucleotides matching TRBD1. The sequence derives from a person between 18 and 65 years old who received the Ad26.COV2.S COVID-19 vaccine or a placebo. The CDR3 is CASSPGQGRETQYF. The CDR3 DNA follows: TGTGCCAGCAGTCCGGGACAGGGGAGGGAGACCCAGTACTTC.